The 23 T cell receptor beta chains below come from one sample, sequenced in a study of response to subunit inactivated influenza vaccine. Using its own MiXCR run on the RT-PCR reads, TCRdb lists one record per CDR3 protein. The sample yields 450,000 to 600,000 distinct CDR3 sequences, 7.6% seen once. This material consisted of PBMCs from blood, taken less than 30 months after vaccination. These TCRs come from a man in his fifties or sixties who received an inactivated influenza vaccine.

The V call is TRBV6-2 or TRBV6-3, the J call TRBJ1-5; TRBD1 might be the D (5 bases). Trimming left V 2 bases short and J 10 bases short, with 15 bases between. CDR1 and CDR2 (germline): MNHEY, SVGEGT. CDR3 size: 14 residues. As DNA, the CDR3 is TGTGCCAGCAGTTACGGCGGGACGGATATCCCCCAGCATTTT. It specifies CASSYGGTDIPQHF.

The gene calls are TRBV7-6 and TRBJ1-5, with D maybe TRBD1 (6 bases). V was clipped by 4 bases and J by 2 bases, with 12 bases between them. CDR3 length equals 15 residues. Germline V CDR1 and CDR2: SGHVS, FNYEAQ. CDR3 loop: CASSSGADRNQPQHF. The CDR3 region has the DNA TGTGCCAGCAGCTCAGGGGCAGACCGCAATCAGCCCCAGCATTTT.

The chain carries TRBV19 and TRBJ1-5; no clear D gene. CDR1 and CDR2 (germline): LNHDA, SQIVND (reference sequence). Trimming took 9 bases from V and 4 from J, leaving 10 bases between them. This CDR3 contains 12 residues. CDR3 in DNA: TGTGCCAGCAAGGGCGCAAATCAGCCCCAGCATTTT. Amino acid sequence: CASKGANQPQHF.

J is TRBJ1-6 and V is TRBV6-2 or TRBV6-3; no clear D. Per germline, CDR1 MNHEY and CDR2 SVGEGT. CDR3 length equals 11 residues. Trimming pared 5 bases from V and 9 bases from J, leaving 5 bases between. CDR3 in DNA: TGTGCCAGCAGTACCGGTTCACCCCTCCACTTT. The encoded protein is CASSTGSPLHF.

This clonotype has only a few counts. This chain uses TRBV11-2 with TRBJ2-7; the D is unclear. Germline CDR1 SGHAT, CDR2 FQNNGV. V was pared by 1 base and J by 0 bases, with 10 bases between. The CDR3 spans 15 residues. In DNA, the CDR3 is TGTGCCAGCAGCTTAGTGGCGGTTAGCTCCTACGAGCAGTACTTC. Residues: CASSLVAVSSYEQYF. Full variable domain (missing parts from reference TRBV11-2 and TRBJ2-7): EAGVAQSPRYKIIEKRQSVAFWCNPISGHATLYWYQQILGQGPKLLIQFQNNGVVDDSQLPKDRFSAERLKGVDSTLKIQPAKLEDSAVYLCASSLVAVSSYEQYFGPGTRLTVT.

This clonotype was counted between two and nine times. The chain couples TRBV11-2 to TRBJ1-1, with D maybe TRBD1 (5 bases). V was shortened by 2 bases and J by 5 bases, with 15 bases between the two germline ends. Germline CDR1 SGHAT, CDR2 FQNNGV. The CDR3 spans 15 residues. The CDR3 DNA reads as TGTGCCAGCAGCTTACCTGGGACCCGGGGGACTGAAGCTTTCTTT. This translates into CASSLPGTRGTEAFF.

This clonotype was counted a few times. The chain uses TRBV5-1 and TRBJ2-7; D is perhaps TRBD2 (5 bases). The CDR3 extends over 14 amino acids. Germline CDR1 reads SGHRS; CDR2 reads YFSETQ. V was trimmed by 4 bases and J by 2 bases, leaving 13 bases between them. CDR3 in DNA: TGCGCCAGCAGCATAGAGACGGGGACCTACGAGCAGTACTTC. Translated, it gives CASSIETGTYEQYF.

At least ten counts were recorded for this clonotype. V usage is TRBV12-3 or TRBV12-4 and J usage is TRBJ1-6, with 8 bases lining up with TRBD1. The V and J ends lost 3 bases and 8 bases, in that order; junction bases with no gene match: 6. This CDR3 has 15 residues. Written as DNA, the CDR3 is TGTGCCAGCAGTTTCGAAACAGGGGGGGATTCACCCCTCCACTTT. Protein: CASSFETGGDSPLHF.

This clonotype occurred a few times. The rearrangement links TRBV29-1 to TRBJ2-1; possible D gene TRBD1, 6 bases. The V and J ends lost 5 bases and 3 bases respectively, with 14 bases between them. The CDR3 extends over 14 amino acids. The germline V gene has CDR1 SQVTM and CDR2 ANQGSEA. CDR3 DNA sequence: TGCAGCGTTTCTACGAGGGGGAACTACAATGAGCAGTTCTTC. Protein sequence: CSVSTRGNYNEQFF.

This clonotype has only a few counts. This sequence joins TRBV7-2 and TRBJ2-7, with 9 bases fitting TRBD1. Per germline, CDR1 SGHTA and CDR2 FQGNSA. V dropped 5 bases and J dropped 2; count of bases not matched to a gene: 7. This CDR3 contains 15 residues. CDR3 in amino acids: CASSRDRDPPYEQYF. CDR3 bases: TGTGCCAGCAGCCGGGACAGGGACCCCCCCTACGAGCAGTACTTC.

This chain joins TRBV5-1 and TRBJ2-2; tentatively, D is TRBD2 (6 bases). This CDR3 contains 15 residues. V lost 7 bases and J 5 bases, leaving 18 bases between the germline ends. CDR1 and CDR2 from the germline V gene are SGHRS and YFSETQ. Here the CDR3 reads CASALTEGRTGELFF. CDR3 bases: TGCGCCAGCGCCCTCACTGAGGGGAGGACCGGGGAGCTGTTTTTT. The full variable domain, rest sourced from reference TRBV5-1 and TRBJ2-2, is KAGVTQTPRYLIKTRGQQVTLSCSPISGHRSVSWYQQTPGQGLQFLFEYFSETQRNKGNFPGRFSGRQFSNSRSEMNVSTLELGDSALYLCASALTEGRTGELFFGEGSRLTVL.

This clonotype was observed at least ten times. V and J are TRBV29-1 and TRBJ1-2; D remains unclear. V was pared by 3 bases and J by 2 bases, with 4 bases between. CDR1 and CDR2 (germline): SQVTM, ANQGSEA. CDR3 length: 11 amino acids. The CDR3 region is CSVDGNYGYTF. The DNA for the CDR3 is TGCAGCGTTGACGGAAACTATGGCTACACCTTC.

This clonotype has only a few counts. This rearrangement joins TRBV11-1 to TRBJ2-7; the match to TRBD1 covers 9 bases. From germline, CDR1 is SGHAT and CDR2 FQDESV (reference sequence). V gave up 7 bases and J gave up 1 base; unmatched junction bases: 8. The CDR3 has 15 residues. CDR3 amino acids: CASTRSTGGSYEQYF. In DNA form, the CDR3 reads TGTGCCAGCACCCGATCGACAGGGGGATCCTACGAGCAGTACTTC.

Ten or more counts support this clonotype. The rearrangement links TRBV4-1 to TRBJ2-3; 9 bases are shared with TRBD2. Per the germline V gene, CDR1 is MGHRA and CDR2 is YSYEKL. After removal of 4 bases from V and 0 bases from J, the junction contained 5 bases not matched to a gene. The CDR3 sequence is 16 residues long. Written as DNA, the CDR3 is TGCGCCAGCAGCCCAGGCGGACTAGCGAGCACAGATACGCAGTATTTT. Translated: CASSPGGLASTDTQYF.

The CDR3 loop is CASNLGGTDTQYF. DNA of the CDR3: TGTGCCAGCAATCTAGGCGGTACAGATACGCAGTATTTT. This chain links TRBV2 with TRBJ2-3; D gene uncertain. This CDR3 has 13 residues. Germline assignment: CDR1 SNHLY and CDR2 FYNNEI. The V and J ends lost 7 bases and 3 bases respectively, with 11 bases between them.

This clonotype was recorded at least ten times. Here the CDR3 DNA reads TGTGCCAGCAGCTTCACCGGGACTAGCGGAGAGACCCAGTACTTC. Its translation is CASSFTGTSGETQYF. This chain joins TRBV7-3 and TRBJ2-5; TRBD2 matches 11 bases. From germline, CDR1 is SGHTA and CDR2 FQGTGA. With 3 bases clipped from V and 4 bases from J, the junction kept 4 bases outside the gene matches. CDR3 length: 15 residues. Combining the CDR3 with reference TRBV7-3 and TRBJ2-5 gives the whole variable domain GAGVSQTPSNKVTEKGKYVELRCDPISGHTALYWYRQSLGQGPEFLIYFQGTGAADDSGLPNDRFFAVRPEGSVSTLKIQRTERGDSAVYLCASSFTGTSGETQYFGPGTRLLVL.

The rearrangement uses TRBV15 and TRBJ2-1, with D possibly TRBD2 on 5 matching bases. The germline gives CDR1 LNHNV, CDR2 YYDKDF (reference sequence). CDR3 length equals 15 residues. Trimming shortened V by 0 bases and J by 5 bases, and 11 bases separated the two germline ends. In nucleotides, the CDR3 is TGTGCCACCAGCAGAGATCTGGCGGGCAACAATGAGCAGTTCTTC. Its translation is CATSRDLAGNNEQFF.

The chain uses TRBV19 and TRBJ2-1; D is possibly TRBD1 (6 bases). From germline, CDR1 is LNHDA and CDR2 SQIVND (reference sequence). Trimming shortened V by 6 bases and J by 7 bases, and 10 bases separated the two germline ends. The CDR3 spans 12 residues. The CDR3 DNA sequence: TGTGCCAGTAGCAACAGGGTTAATGAGCAGTTCTTC. Its translation: CASSNRVNEQFF. Complete variable domain (other parts from reference TRBV19 and TRBJ2-1): DGGITQSPKYLFRKEGQNVTLSCEQNLNHDAMYWYRQDPGQGLRLIYYSQIVNDFQKGDIAEGYSVSREKKESFPLTVTSAQKNPTAFYLCASSNRVNEQFFGPGTRLTVL.

This clonotype was recorded many times. This chain links TRBV12-3 or TRBV12-4 with TRBJ1-1; maybe TRBD1 (5 bases). V was trimmed by 8 bases and J by 1 base, leaving 17 bases between them. The CDR3 is made up of 15 amino acids. CDR3 loop: CASGRGSGRNTEAFF. In nucleotides, the CDR3 is TGTGCCAGCGGCCGGGGCTCGGGGAGGAACACTGAAGCTTTCTTT.

The table lists this clonotype with many counts. The chain carries TRBV7-2 and TRBJ2-3; tentatively, D is TRBD2 (5 bases). V dropped 7 bases and J dropped 0 bases, with 20 bases sitting between them. Germline V gene lookup returns CDR1 SGHTA and CDR2 FQGNSA. This CDR3 spans 17 amino acids. The CDR3 reads CASTQWVGGPSTDTQYF. CDR3 sequence (DNA): TGTGCCAGCACACAGTGGGTCGGAGGCCCTAGCACAGATACGCAGTATTTT. Drawing the rest from reference TRBV7-2 and TRBJ2-3, the complete variable domain is GAGVSQSPSNKVTEKGKDVELRCDPISGHTALYWYRQSLGQGLEFLIYFQGNSAPDKSGLPSDRFSAERTGGSVSTLTIQRTQQEDSAVYLCASTQWVGGPSTDTQYFGPGTRLTVL.

At least ten counts were recorded for this clonotype. The rearrangement uses TRBV7-2 and TRBJ1-2, with D unclear. The V and J ends lost 4 bases and 5 bases respectively, with 5 bases between them. The CDR3 spans 11 residues. Germline V CDR1 and CDR2: SGHTA, FQGNSA. CDR3 bases: TGTGCCAGCAGCTCAACATATGGCTACACCTTC. Amino acid sequence: CASSSTYGYTF.

This clonotype occurred many times. V is TRBV7-2 and J is TRBJ2-1, with 10 bases fitting TRBD1. This CDR3 spans 17 amino acids. Trimming at V came to 5 bases and at J to 7 bases, leaving 14 bases not matched to a gene. In germline, CDR1 is SGHTA, CDR2 FQGNSA. Written as DNA, the CDR3 is TGTGCCAGCAGCCTGCTGGGCGCGGGACAGGGGACGAATGAGCAGTTCTTC. This codes for CASSLLGAGQGTNEQFF.

The chain joins TRBV29-1 to TRBJ2-1, with TRBD2 matching over 11 bases. The CDR3 contains 17 residues. V shed 6 bases, J shed 1 base, and the junction held 11 bases outside the gene matches. Germline V gene sequence: CDR1 SQVTM, CDR2 ANQGSEA. The chain's CDR3 is CSVAGTSGQRSYNEQFF. The CDR3, as DNA: TGCAGCGTCGCCGGGACTAGCGGACAACGTTCCTACAATGAGCAGTTCTTC.